This passage covers 22 T cell receptor beta chains from one sample sequenced in a study of T cell repertoires in cytomegalovirus infection. One entry per CDR3 protein, called by TCRdb with MiXCR from the reads. The sample includes approximately 76,000 distinct CDR3 sequences, approximately 3.7% of them seen just once. Input material: PBMCs. These receptors originate from a human donor in good health (CMV status not recorded). Some clones in this sample may be carry-over from other donors' samples.

This clonotype appeared many times. The chain recombines TRBV29-1 with TRBJ2-3; a possible D gene is TRBD2 (6 bases). The CDR3 has 14 amino acids. CDR1 is SQVTM, CDR2 ANQGSEA, per germline. Trimming shortened V by 6 bases and J by 4 bases, and 17 bases separated the two germline ends. CDR3 amino acids: CSVRGYSGADTQYF. Written as DNA, the CDR3 is TGCAGCGTCCGAGGATACTCGGGGGCAGATACGCAGTATTTT.

This clonotype was counted many times. This chain joins TRBV24-1 and TRBJ1-1, with a possible D match to TRBD1 (6 bases). There are 16 residues in the CDR3. Per the germline V gene, CDR1 is KGHDR and CDR2 is SFDVKD. V lost 0 bases, J lost 0 bases, and 10 bases lay in between. The CDR3 loop reads CATSDLARGMNTEAFF. The CDR3 DNA reads as TGTGCCACCAGTGATTTGGCCAGGGGAATGAACACTGAAGCTTTCTTT.

In its sample, this clonotype was seen many times. The chain carries TRBV11-2 and TRBJ1-4; the match to TRBD1 covers 8 bases. CDR1 is SGHAT, CDR2 FQNNGV, per germline. The CDR3 has 16 amino acids. The V and J ends lost 7 bases and 4 bases, in that order; junction bases with no gene match: 11. CDR3 nucleotides: TGTGCCAGCACCCCCACCGGACAGGGAGGTAATGAAAAACTGTTTTTT. Its translation is CASTPTGQGGNEKLFF. Combining the CDR3 with reference TRBV11-2 and TRBJ1-4 gives the whole variable domain EAGVAQSPRYKIIEKRQSVAFWCNPISGHATLYWYQQILGQGPKLLIQFQNNGVVDDSQLPKDRFSAERLKGVDSTLKIQPAKLEDSAVYLCASTPTGQGGNEKLFFGSGTQLSVL.

This clonotype was seen many times. This chain links TRBV28 with TRBJ1-1; the D is unclear. CDR3 length: 14 amino acids. Germline CDR1 and CDR2: MDHEN and SYDVKM. Trimming took 3 bases from V and 6 from J, leaving 14 bases between them. The chain's CDR3 is CASSLTPQKAEAFF. CDR3 bases: TGTGCCAGCAGTTTGACCCCACAAAAGGCTGAAGCTTTCTTT.

This clonotype appeared many times. V and J are TRBV7-2 and TRBJ2-7, with D hard to call. The CDR3 length is 12 residues. Per the germline V gene, CDR1 is SGHTA and CDR2 is FQGNSA. V was cut by 2 bases and J by 1 base, with 3 bases left in between. The CDR3: CASSLRSYEQYF. The CDR3 DNA reads as TGTGCCAGCAGCTTAAGGTCCTACGAGCAGTACTTC. Using reference TRBV7-2 and TRBJ2-7 for the parts outside the CDR3, the full variable domain is GAGVSQSPSNKVTEKGKDVELRCDPISGHTALYWYRQSLGQGLEFLIYFQGNSAPDKSGLPSDRFSAERTGGSVSTLTIQRTQQEDSAVYLCASSLRSYEQYFGPGTRLTVT.

This clonotype was seen at least ten times. The genes are TRBV6-2 or TRBV6-3 and TRBJ2-5; D is unclear. The V end lost 2 bases, the J end lost 7 bases, and 17 bases lay between the germline ends. The CDR3 runs to 15 residues. Germline-derived CDR1 and CDR2 are MNHEY and SVGEGT. In DNA form, the CDR3 reads TGTGCCAGCAGTTACCTGCGTCGCCCTACGGGGACCCAGTACTTC. Translation gives CASSYLRRPTGTQYF.

This clonotype was seen at least ten times. The chain is built from TRBV6-6 and TRBJ1-2; the D gene is possibly TRBD1 (6 bases). The V end was cut by 7 bases, the J end by 4 bases, with 10 bases between. Germline V gene sequence: CDR1 MNHNY, CDR2 SVGAGI (reference sequence). CDR3 length equals 12 residues. This chain's CDR3 is CASTPDSYGYTF. In nucleotides, the CDR3 is TGTGCCAGCACACCGGACAGCTATGGCTACACCTTC.

This clonotype came up many times. The chain combines TRBV6-2 or TRBV6-3 with TRBJ2-7, with a weak D call TRBD1 (5 bases). This CDR3 has 15 residues. Germline V gives CDR1 MNHEY, CDR2 SVGEGT. V lost 5 bases to trimming and J lost 0 bases, with 14 bases between them. CDR3 nucleotide sequence: TGTGCCAGCAGTGTAGGGGCCCTCCTCTCCTACGAGCAGTACTTC. Protein: CASSVGALLSYEQYF.

This clonotype has ten or more counts. The rearrangement links TRBV18 to TRBJ1-5; D remains ambiguous. The CDR3 has 15 residues. Germline V gene lookup returns CDR1 KGHSH and CDR2 LQKENI. V was pared by 2 bases and J by 0 bases, with 8 bases between. The CDR3 reads CASSPEWGSNQPQHF. The CDR3 DNA sequence: TGTGCCAGCTCACCAGAATGGGGTAGCAATCAGCCCCAGCATTTT.

This clonotype came up many times. The V gene is TRBV7-8, the J gene TRBJ1-6; no definite D call. Trimming cost V 5 bases and J 9 bases, with 8 bases left between them. CDR3 length equals 12 residues. Germline-derived CDR1 and CDR2 are SGHVS and FQNEAQ. CDR3 in amino acids: CASSLRGSPLHF. The CDR3 nucleotides are TGTGCCAGCAGCCTCCGGGGTTCACCCCTCCACTTT.

This clonotype was counted ten times or more. The chain combines TRBV6-5 with TRBJ1-6, with D uncertain. There are 16 residues in the CDR3. The germline gives CDR1 MNHEY, CDR2 SVGAGI. Trimming cost V 5 bases and J 0 bases, with 11 bases left between them. In nucleotides, the CDR3 is TGTGCCAGCAGTCCAACAGCGAGCTCCTATAATTCACCCCTCCACTTT. Translating it yields CASSPTASSYNSPLHF.

This clonotype was found many times. The V and J genes are TRBV6-6 and TRBJ1-5; TRBD1 matches 8 bases. V was clipped by 5 bases and J by 4 bases; unmatched bases: 4. In germline, CDR1 is MNHNY, CDR2 SVGAGI (reference sequence). The CDR3 has 14 residues. The CDR3 nucleotides are TGTGCCAGCAGTCCGACAGGGGCTAATCAGCCCCAGCATTTT. It specifies CASSPTGANQPQHF.

The table lists this clonotype with many counts. The J gene is TRBJ2-1, the V gene TRBV15, with 10 bases aligning to TRBD2. Trimming cost V 3 bases and J 8 bases; bases outside gene matches: 7. CDR1 LNHNV and CDR2 YYDKDF come from the germline V gene (reference sequence). The CDR3 runs to 15 residues. The DNA for the CDR3 is TGTGCCACCAGCAGCACTAGCGGGGTCCGGGATGAGCAGTTCTTC. Translated, it gives CATSSTSGVRDEQFF.

This clonotype was detected ten times or more. The chain is built from TRBV4-2 and TRBJ1-1, with a possible D match to TRBD1 (5 bases). CDR3 size: 13 residues. The V and J ends lost 0 bases and 8 bases respectively, with 10 bases between them. From germline, CDR1 is LGHNA and CDR2 YNFKEQ. CDR3 sequence reads: CASSQDADREAFF. In DNA form, the CDR3 reads TGTGCCAGCAGCCAAGACGCAGACAGAGAAGCTTTCTTT.

This clonotype was seen at least ten times. This chain uses TRBV10-3 with TRBJ1-5; 9 positions match TRBD1. In germline, CDR1 is ENHRY, CDR2 SYGVKD. V lost 3 bases, J lost 10 bases, and 4 bases stayed unmatched. The CDR3 has 13 residues. The CDR3 DNA follows: TGTGCCATCAGTGAAGGGACAGGGATTCCCCAGCATTTT. Translated: CAISEGTGIPQHF.

This clonotype was seen at least ten times. The rearrangement links TRBV7-9 to TRBJ2-7; D is unclear. CDR3 length: 12 residues. Germline V gene sequence: CDR1 SEHNR, CDR2 FQNEAQ (reference sequence). The V and J ends lost 1 base and 9 bases respectively, with 10 bases between them. The CDR3 region has the DNA TGTGCCAGCAGCTTAGTGGAATCGAGGCAGTACTTC. As protein: CASSLVESRQYF.

This clonotype was found a few times. This rearrangement joins TRBV20-1 to TRBJ2-7, with 7 bases fitting TRBD1. The germline CDR1 and CDR2 sequences are DFQATT and SNEGSKA (reference sequence). This CDR3 is built from 14 residues. J was trimmed by 3 bases and V by 3 bases; bases with no gene match: 8. CDR3 amino acids: CSARHRDRVYEQYF. The CDR3 bases are TGCAGTGCTAGGCACCGGGACAGAGTCTACGAGCAGTACTTC.

The table lists this clonotype with many counts. This chain uses TRBV20-1 with TRBJ1-1, with 10 bases aligning to TRBD1. Germline CDR1 reads DFQATT; CDR2 reads SNEGSKA (reference sequence). With 3 bases clipped from V and 5 bases from J, the junction kept 6 bases outside the gene matches. The CDR3 is made up of 14 amino acids. The CDR3 DNA reads as TGCAGTGCTAGCGCCGAGGACAGGGGGACTGAAGCTTTCTTT. This translates into CSASAEDRGTEAFF.

This clonotype was seen many times. The chain employs TRBV9 and TRBJ2-5; weak D call: TRBD1 (6 bases). The CDR3 covers 16 residues. Germline V gene sequence: CDR1 SGDLS, CDR2 YYNGEE. V gave up 1 base and J gave up 1 base, with 14 bases separating them. In nucleotides, the CDR3 is TGTGCCAGCAGCGTACGAGACAGGTTCCCCCAAGAGACCCAGTACTTC. This gives the protein CASSVRDRFPQETQYF.

This clonotype occurred many times. V and J are TRBV5-1 and TRBJ2-1; either TRBD1 or TRBD2 may supply D (5 bases each). Looked up from germline, CDR1 is SGHRS and CDR2 is YFSETQ. The CDR3 runs 16 residues. The V end was cut by 0 bases, the J end by 0 bases, with 10 bases between. CDR3 residues: CASSLVRGNSYNEQFF. The CDR3 nucleotides are TGCGCCAGCAGCTTGGTACGGGGCAACTCCTACAATGAGCAGTTCTTC.

This clonotype was recorded many times. The rearrangement links TRBV19 to TRBJ1-2, with D hard to call. CDR3 size: 13 residues. Trimming took 3 bases from V and 3 from J, leaving 8 bases between them. CDR1 and CDR2 from the germline V gene are LNHDA and SQIVND (reference sequence). The CDR3 region is CASSMRTDYGYTF. The CDR3, as DNA: TGTGCCAGTAGTATGAGGACGGACTATGGCTACACCTTC.

This clonotype was seen repeatedly, ten times or more. The chain recombines TRBV11-3 with TRBJ2-3, with D possibly matching TRBD1 (5 bases). V was trimmed by 2 bases and J by 2 bases, leaving 11 bases between them. The germline V gene encodes CDR1 SGHNT and CDR2 YENEEA. The CDR3 runs 15 residues. For the CDR3, the DNA is TGTGCCAGCAGCTTACAGGGAAACCCCACAGATACGCAGTATTTT. Translation: CASSLQGNPTDTQYF.